The present T cell receptor (beta chain) was sequenced within a study of OX40 agonist ivuxolimab in advanced cancers. Sequenced by immunoSEQ multiplex PCR; TCRdb stores in-frame clones only, minus some. The table lists about 41,000 clones, about 87% of them singletons. Autoimmune disease history or systemic immunosuppression disqualified patients. This clone was counted a single time. Its antigen is currently unknown. An end of the junction does not agree with germline; a read error may underlie this. CDR1 and CDR2 from the germline V gene are SSHAT and FNYEAQ (reference sequence). The CDR3 has 13 residues. Study-wide results and limits: Certain nonresponders additionally had low normalized T-cell clonal expansion.

The sequenced sample was CD4+ or CD8+ T cells sorted from blood, obtained in a trial of the OX40 agonist ivuxolimab. The TCR originated in an adult with an advanced solid tumor such as melanoma, head and neck, liver or kidney cancer. This chain joins TRBV7-7 and TRBJ1-1; TRBD1 might be the D (5 bases). DNA of the CDR3: TGTGCTAGCAGCTTGCGAGGGGACACTGAAGCTTTCTTT. Protein sequence: CASSLRGDTEAFF.